This T cell receptor (beta chain) was captured in a study of blood T cells in healthy people across ages. Trimming cost V 0 bases and J 7 bases, with 9 bases left between them. Germline V gene lookup returns CDR1 SGHNT and CDR2 YENEEA. The CDR3 contains 13 residues. Study-wide findings and caveats: Aged donors had fewer naive CD4+ cells and lower diversity than long-lived donors.

Those donating, healthy Caucasian individuals from Russia, were aged 6 to 90. The use of a sample-barcoded 5' primer and a J-beta primer mix characterized a second PCR of roughly 7 to 12 cycles. Tags on each cDNA molecule came from a template-switch adaptor with 12 random nucleotides. TCRdb reprocessed the 5' RACE reads with MiXCR, giving one entry per CDR3 protein. This sample carries 1.5 million to 2 million distinct CDR3 sequences, roughly 43% of them seen once, and the ten largest clones take 20% to 25%. This clonotype was seen only a few times. As yet, its antigen is unknown. The clonotype originates from a human donor in good health. Sequenced sample: blood. The chain couples TRBV11-3 to TRBJ1-2, with D possibly matching TRBD1 (5 bases). CDR3 nucleotide sequence: TGTGCCAGCAGCTTAGAAGGCGGGACTGGCTACACCTTC. It codes for CASSLEGGTGYTF.